This entry is about one TCR beta chain. Its antigen is as yet unknown. Deletions cut 0 bases from V and 7 bases from J, with 17 bases between. This CDR3 comprises 16 residues. Looked up from germline, CDR1 is MNHNS and CDR2 is SASEGT. This entry is derived from a study of T cell responses to AZD1222 COVID-19 vaccine. Study-level results: Just five or six AZD1222 recipients tested seropositive at baseline. Clonal diversity may have been underestimated in mostly white British donors. No day 14 peak samples; only post-peak repertoires were characterized.

Repertoires were generated with immunoSEQ multiplex PCR, while TCRdb's copy carries only in-frame clones and drops some. The sample consists of some 110,000 clones, 75% to 90% of them appearing once. The chain employs TRBV6-1 and TRBJ2-3; D may be TRBD1 or TRBD2 (5 bases each). The clonotype was recovered from an adult who received the AZD1222 COVID-19 vaccine. The material sequenced was peripheral blood, taken 28 days after the second AZD1222 dose. The CDR3 DNA reads TGTGCCAGCAGTGAAGCTAAAGGCAGGGACCCAAATACGCAGTATTTT. The encoded protein is CASSEAKGRDPNTQYF.